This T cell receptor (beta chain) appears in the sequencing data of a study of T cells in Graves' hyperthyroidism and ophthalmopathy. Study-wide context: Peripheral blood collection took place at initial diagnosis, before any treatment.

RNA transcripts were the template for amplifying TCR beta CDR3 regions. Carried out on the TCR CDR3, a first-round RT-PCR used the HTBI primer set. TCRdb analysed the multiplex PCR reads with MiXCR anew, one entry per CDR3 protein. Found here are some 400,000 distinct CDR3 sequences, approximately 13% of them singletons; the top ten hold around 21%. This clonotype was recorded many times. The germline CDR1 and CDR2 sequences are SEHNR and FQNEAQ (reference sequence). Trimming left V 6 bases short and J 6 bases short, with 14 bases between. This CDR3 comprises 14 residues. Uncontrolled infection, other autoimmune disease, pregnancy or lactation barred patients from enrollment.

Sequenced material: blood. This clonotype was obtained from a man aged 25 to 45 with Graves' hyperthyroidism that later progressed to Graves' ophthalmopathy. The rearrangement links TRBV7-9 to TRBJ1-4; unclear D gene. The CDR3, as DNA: TGTGCCAGCAGTCCACTGGACGGATATGAAAAACTGTTTTTT. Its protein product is CASSPLDGYEKLFF.